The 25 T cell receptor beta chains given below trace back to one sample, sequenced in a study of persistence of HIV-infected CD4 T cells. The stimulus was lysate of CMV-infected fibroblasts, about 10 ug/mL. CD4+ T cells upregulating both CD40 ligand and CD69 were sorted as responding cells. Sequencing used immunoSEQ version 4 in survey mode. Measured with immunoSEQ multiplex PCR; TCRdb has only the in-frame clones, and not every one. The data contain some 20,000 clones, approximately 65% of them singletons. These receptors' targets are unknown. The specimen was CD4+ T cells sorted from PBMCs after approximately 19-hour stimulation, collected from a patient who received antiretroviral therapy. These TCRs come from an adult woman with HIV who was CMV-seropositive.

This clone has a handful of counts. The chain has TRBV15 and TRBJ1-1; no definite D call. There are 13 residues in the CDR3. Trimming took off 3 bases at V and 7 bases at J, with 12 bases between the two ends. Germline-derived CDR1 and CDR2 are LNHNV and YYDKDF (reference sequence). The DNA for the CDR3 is TGTGCCACCAGCAGGGGAGGGCAAGGTGAAGCTTTCTTT. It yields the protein CATSRGGQGEAFF.

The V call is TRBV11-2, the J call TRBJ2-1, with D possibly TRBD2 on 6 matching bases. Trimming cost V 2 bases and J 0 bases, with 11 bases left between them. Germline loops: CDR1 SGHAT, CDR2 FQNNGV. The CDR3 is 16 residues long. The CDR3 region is CASSLNLGGSYNEQFF. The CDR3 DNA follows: TGTGCCAGCAGCTTAAATCTGGGGGGCTCCTACAATGAGCAGTTCTTC.

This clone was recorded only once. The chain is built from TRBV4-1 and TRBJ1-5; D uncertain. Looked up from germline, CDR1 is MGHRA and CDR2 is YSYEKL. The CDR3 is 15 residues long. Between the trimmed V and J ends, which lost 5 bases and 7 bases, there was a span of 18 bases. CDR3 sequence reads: CASSLQAAGIQPQHF. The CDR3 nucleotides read TGCGCCAGCAGCTTGCAGGCGGCGGGGATACAGCCCCAGCATTTT.

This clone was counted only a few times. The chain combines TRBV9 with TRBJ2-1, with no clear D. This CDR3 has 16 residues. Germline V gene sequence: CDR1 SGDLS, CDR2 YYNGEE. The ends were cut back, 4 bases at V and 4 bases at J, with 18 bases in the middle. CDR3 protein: CASSPRSSSSYNEQFF. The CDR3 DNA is TGTGCCAGCAGCCCGCGCTCTAGTTCATCTTACAATGAGCAGTTCTTC.

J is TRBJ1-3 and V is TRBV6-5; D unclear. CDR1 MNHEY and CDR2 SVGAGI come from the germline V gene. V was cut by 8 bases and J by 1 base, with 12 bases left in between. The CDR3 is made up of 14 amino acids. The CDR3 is CASSLELSGNTIYF. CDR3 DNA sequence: TGTGCCAGCTCGCTAGAGTTATCTGGAAACACCATATATTTT.

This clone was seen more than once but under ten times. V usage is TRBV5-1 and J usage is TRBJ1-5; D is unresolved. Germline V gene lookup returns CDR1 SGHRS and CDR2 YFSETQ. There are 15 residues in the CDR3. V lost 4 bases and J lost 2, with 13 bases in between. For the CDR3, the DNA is TGCGCCAGCAGCCCCATGACTGGAGGCAATCAGCCCCAGCATTTT. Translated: CASSPMTGGNQPQHF. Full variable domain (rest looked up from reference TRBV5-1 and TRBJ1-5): KAGVTQTPRYLIKTRGQQVTLSCSPISGHRSVSWYQQTPGQGLQFLFEYFSETQRNKGNFPGRFSGRQFSNSRSEMNVSTLELGDSALYLCASSPMTGGNQPQHFGDGTRLSIL.

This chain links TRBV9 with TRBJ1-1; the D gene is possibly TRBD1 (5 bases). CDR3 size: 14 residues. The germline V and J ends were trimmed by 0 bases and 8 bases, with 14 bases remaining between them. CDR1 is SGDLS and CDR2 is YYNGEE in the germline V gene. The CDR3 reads CASSVAGGIGEAFF. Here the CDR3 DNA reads TGTGCCAGCAGCGTAGCTGGGGGGATTGGCGAAGCTTTCTTT.

CDR3 nucleotides: TGTGCCAGTAGTCACACACTAGCGGGGGGCCACAATGAGCAGTTCTTC. Translation: CASSHTLAGGHNEQFF. V gene TRBV19 combines with J gene TRBJ2-1; 12 bases are a match to TRBD2. The CDR3 is 16 amino acids. The trim removed 5 bases at V and 5 bases at J, leaving 7 bases unmatched. Germline V lookup: CDR1 LNHDA, CDR2 SQIVND (reference sequence).

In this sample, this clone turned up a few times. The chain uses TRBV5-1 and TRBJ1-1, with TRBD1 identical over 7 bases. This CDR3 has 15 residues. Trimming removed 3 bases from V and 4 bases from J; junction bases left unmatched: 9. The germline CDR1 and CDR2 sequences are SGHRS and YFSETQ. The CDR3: CASSSTGAVGTEAFF. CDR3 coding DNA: TGCGCCAGCAGCTCTACAGGGGCCGTAGGCACTGAAGCTTTCTTT.

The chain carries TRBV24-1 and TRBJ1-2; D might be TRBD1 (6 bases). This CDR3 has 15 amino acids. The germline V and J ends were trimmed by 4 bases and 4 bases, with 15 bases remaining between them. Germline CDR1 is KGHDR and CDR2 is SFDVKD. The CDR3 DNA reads TGTGCCACCAGTGACCCCGAGGACAGCGTCTATGGCTACACCTTC. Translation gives CATSDPEDSVYGYTF.

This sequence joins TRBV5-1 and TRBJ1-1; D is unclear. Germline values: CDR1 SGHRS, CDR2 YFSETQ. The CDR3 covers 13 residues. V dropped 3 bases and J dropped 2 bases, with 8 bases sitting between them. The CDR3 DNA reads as TGCGCCAGCAGCTCCCAATATAACACTGAAGCTTTCTTT. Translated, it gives CASSSQYNTEAFF.

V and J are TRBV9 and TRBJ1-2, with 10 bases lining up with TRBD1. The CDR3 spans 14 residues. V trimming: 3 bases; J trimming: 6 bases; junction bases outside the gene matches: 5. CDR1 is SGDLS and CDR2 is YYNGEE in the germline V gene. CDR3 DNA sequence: TGTGCCAGCAGCGCACGGGACAGGGGCCATGGCTACACCTTC. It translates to CASSARDRGHGYTF.

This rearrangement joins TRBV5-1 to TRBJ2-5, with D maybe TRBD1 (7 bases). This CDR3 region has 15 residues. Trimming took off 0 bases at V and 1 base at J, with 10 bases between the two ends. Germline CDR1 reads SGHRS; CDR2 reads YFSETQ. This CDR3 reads CASSLGQGGQETQYF. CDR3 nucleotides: TGCGCCAGCAGCTTGGGACAGGGAGGCCAAGAGACCCAGTACTTC.

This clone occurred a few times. This CDR3 is CASSPDGNQPQHF. CDR3 nucleotides: TGTGCCAGCAGCCCGGACGGGAATCAGCCCCAGCATTTT. This chain joins TRBV7-2 and TRBJ1-5; no definite D call. This CDR3 is built from 13 residues. The V and J ends lost 5 bases and 4 bases respectively, with 9 bases between them. Germline CDR1 and CDR2: SGHTA and FQGNSA.

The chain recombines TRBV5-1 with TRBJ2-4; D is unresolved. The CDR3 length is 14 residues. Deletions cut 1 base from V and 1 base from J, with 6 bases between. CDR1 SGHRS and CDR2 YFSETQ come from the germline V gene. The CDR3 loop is CASSLNSAKNIQYF. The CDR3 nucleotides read TGCGCCAGCAGCTTGAACAGTGCCAAAAACATTCAGTACTTC.

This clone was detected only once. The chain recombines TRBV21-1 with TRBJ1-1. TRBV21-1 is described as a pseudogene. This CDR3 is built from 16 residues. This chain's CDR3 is CASSKRWRAGNTEAFF. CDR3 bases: TGTGCCAGCAGCAAAAGGTGGAGGGCGGGGAACACTGAAGCTTTCTTT.

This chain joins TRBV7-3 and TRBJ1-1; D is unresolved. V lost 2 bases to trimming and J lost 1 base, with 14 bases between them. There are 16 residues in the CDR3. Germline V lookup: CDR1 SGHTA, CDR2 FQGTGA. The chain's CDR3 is CASSLVLQPQNTEAFF. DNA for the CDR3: TGTGCCAGCAGCTTAGTTTTGCAGCCCCAGAACACTGAAGCTTTCTTT.

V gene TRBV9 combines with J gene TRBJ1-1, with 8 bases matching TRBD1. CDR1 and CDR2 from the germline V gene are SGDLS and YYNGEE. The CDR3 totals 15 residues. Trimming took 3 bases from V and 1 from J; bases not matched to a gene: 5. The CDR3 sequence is CASSGDRGPNTEAFF. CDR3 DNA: TGTGCCAGCAGCGGCGACAGGGGACCGAACACTGAAGCTTTCTTT.

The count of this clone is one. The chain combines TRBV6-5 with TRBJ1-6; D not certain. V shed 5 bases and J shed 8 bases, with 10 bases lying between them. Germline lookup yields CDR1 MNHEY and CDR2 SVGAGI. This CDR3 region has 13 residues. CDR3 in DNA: TGTGCCAGCAGTCAGGTGAGGGATTCACCCCTCCACTTT. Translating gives CASSQVRDSPLHF.

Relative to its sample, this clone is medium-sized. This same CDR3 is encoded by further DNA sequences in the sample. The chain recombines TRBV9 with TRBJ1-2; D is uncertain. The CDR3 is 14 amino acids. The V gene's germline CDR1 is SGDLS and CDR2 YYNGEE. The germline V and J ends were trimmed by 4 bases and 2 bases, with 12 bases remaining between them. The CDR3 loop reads CASSLGWENYGYTF. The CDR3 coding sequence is TGTGCCAGCAGCCTAGGATGGGAAAACTATGGCTACACCTTC.

Here the CDR3 DNA reads TGTGCCAGCAGCTTGGGTCAGTCGGGGTACAATGAGCAGTTCTTC. Its translation is CASSLGQSGYNEQFF. The chain links TRBV5-8 to TRBJ2-1; D might be TRBD2 (5 bases). Deletions cut 0 bases from V and 4 bases from J, with 11 bases between. There are 15 residues in the CDR3. From germline, CDR1 is SGHTS and CDR2 YDEGEE.

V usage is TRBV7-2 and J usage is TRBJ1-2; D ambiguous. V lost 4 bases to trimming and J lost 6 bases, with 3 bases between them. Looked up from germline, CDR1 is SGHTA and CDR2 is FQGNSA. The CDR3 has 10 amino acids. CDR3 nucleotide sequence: TGTGCCAGCAGCTCTCATGGCTACACCTTC. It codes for CASSSHGYTF.

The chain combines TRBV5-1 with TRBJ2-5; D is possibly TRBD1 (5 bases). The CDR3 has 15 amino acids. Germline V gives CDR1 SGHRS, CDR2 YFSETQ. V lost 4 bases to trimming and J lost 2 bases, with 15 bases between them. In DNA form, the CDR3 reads TGCGCCAGCAGCCCCATCGAAGGGGTTCAAGAGACCCAGTACTTC. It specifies CASSPIEGVQETQYF.

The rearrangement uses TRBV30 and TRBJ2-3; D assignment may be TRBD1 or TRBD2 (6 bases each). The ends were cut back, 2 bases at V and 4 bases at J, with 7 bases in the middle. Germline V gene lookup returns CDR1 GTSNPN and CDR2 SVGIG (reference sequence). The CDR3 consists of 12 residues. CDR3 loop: CAWSRGADTQYF. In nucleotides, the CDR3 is TGTGCCTGGAGTAGGGGGGCAGATACGCAGTATTTT.

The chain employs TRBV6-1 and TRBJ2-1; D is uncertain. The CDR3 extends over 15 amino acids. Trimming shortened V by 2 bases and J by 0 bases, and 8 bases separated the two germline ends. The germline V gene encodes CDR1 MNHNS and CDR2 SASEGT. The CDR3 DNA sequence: TGTGCCAGCAGTGAAACAACCTCCTCCTACAATGAGCAGTTCTTC. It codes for CASSETTSSYNEQFF.